The sequence of this T cell receptor beta chain was determined in a study of blood T cell repertoires in COVID-19. About the research overall: Acute and convalescent COVID-19 samples came from the United States, Italy and Spain. Sources were T cells, B-cell-depleted T cells, or PBMCs; the material itself was cDNA or gDNA.

In the original processing: Counts of nucleated cells, estimated from reference gene primer amplification, were obtained. Generated by immunoSEQ multiplex PCR, the TCRdb table keeps only in-frame clones and is missing some. The V and J calls and the clone size are those of that table, but D and trimming were determined from the DNA. This table has 140,000 to 150,000 clones, just under 85% appearing once. Unmatched junction bases numbered 2, after V lost 5 bases and J lost 3 bases. Germline lookup yields CDR1 WNHNN and CDR2 SYGVQD (reference sequence). CDR3 length equals 14 residues. The chain has TRBV10-1 and TRBJ2-3; 10 bases fit TRBD2. What was sequenced was peripheral blood. This receptor was obtained from a middle-aged woman with active or convalescent COVID-19. The CDR3 here is CASSTSGATDTQYF. The CDR3 DNA is TGCGCCAGCAGTACTAGCGGGGCTACAGATACGCAGTATTTT.